The source of this T cell receptor (beta chain) is a study of blood T cell repertoires in COVID-19. CDR3 length: 14 amino acids. J lost 3 bases, V lost 2 bases, and 0 bases had no gene match. Germline-derived CDR1 and CDR2 are MNHNS and SASEGT. Repertoires were generated with immunoSEQ multiplex PCR, while TCRdb's copy carries only in-frame clones and drops some. The repertoire holds hundreds of thousands of clones, with over 70% as singletons. V usage is TRBV6-1 and J usage is TRBJ2-7; 11 positions match TRBD2. Sequencing was done on a sample of peripheral blood. The receptor's source is an elderly woman with acute or convalescent COVID-19. CDR3 nucleotide sequence: TGTGCCAGCAGTGAAACTAGCGGGGGCTACGAGCAGTACTTC. Protein: CASSETSGGYEQYF.